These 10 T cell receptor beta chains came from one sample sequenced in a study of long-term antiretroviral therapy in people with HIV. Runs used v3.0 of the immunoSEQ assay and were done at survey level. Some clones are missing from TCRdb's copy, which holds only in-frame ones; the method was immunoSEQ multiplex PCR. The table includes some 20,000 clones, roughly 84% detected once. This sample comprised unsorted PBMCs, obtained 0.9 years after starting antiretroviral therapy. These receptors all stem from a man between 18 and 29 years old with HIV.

The CDR3 reads CASSRQDTQYF. DNA for the CDR3: TGTGCCAGCAGCCGCCAGGATACGCAGTATTTT. The genes are TRBV7-2 and TRBJ2-3; no clear D. This CDR3 region has 11 residues. Per the germline V gene, CDR1 is SGHTA and CDR2 is FQGNSA. V was shortened by 5 bases and J by 6 bases, with 6 bases between the two germline ends.

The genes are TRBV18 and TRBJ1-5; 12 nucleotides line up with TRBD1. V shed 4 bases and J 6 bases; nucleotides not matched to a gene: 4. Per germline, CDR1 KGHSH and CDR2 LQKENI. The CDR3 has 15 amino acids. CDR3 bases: TGTGCCAGCTCACGCGGGACAGGGGGCACTCAGCCCCAGCATTTT. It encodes CASSRGTGGTQPQHF. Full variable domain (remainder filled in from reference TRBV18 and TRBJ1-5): NAGVMQNPRHLVRRRGQEARLRCSPMKGHSHVYWYRQLPEEGLKFMVYLQKENIIDESGMPKERFSAEFPKEGPSILRIQQVVRGDSAAYFCASSRGTGGTQPQHFGDGTRLSIL.

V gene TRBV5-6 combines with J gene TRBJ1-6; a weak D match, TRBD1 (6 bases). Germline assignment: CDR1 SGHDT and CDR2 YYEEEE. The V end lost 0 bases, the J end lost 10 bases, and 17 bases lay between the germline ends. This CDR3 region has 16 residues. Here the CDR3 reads CASSLVGGRGRSPLHF. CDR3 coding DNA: TGTGCCAGCAGCTTGGTAGGCGGCAGGGGAAGATCACCCCTCCACTTT.

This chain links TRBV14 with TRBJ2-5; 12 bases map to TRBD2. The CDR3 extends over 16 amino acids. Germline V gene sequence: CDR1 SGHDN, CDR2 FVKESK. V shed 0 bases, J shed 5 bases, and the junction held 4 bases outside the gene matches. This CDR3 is CASSQDRLAGAETQYF. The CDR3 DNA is TGTGCCAGCAGCCAAGATCGACTAGCGGGGGCTGAGACCCAGTACTTC.

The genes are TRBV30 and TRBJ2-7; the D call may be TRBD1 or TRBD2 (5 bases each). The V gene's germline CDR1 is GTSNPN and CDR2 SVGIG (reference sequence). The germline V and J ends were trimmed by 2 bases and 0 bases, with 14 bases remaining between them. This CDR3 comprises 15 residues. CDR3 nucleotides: TGTGCCTGGAGTAGGGGACCGGGACCCTCCTACGAGCAGTACTTC. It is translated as CAWSRGPGPSYEQYF.

CDR3 DNA: TGTGCCAGCAGCCCGGGGACAGTCTTAACAGATACGCAGTATTTT. The encoded protein is CASSPGTVLTDTQYF. The rearrangement links TRBV9 to TRBJ2-3, with TRBD1 identical over 7 bases. The CDR3 runs 15 residues. J lost 3 bases, V lost 4 bases, and 8 bases had no gene match. The germline V gene encodes CDR1 SGDLS and CDR2 YYNGEE.

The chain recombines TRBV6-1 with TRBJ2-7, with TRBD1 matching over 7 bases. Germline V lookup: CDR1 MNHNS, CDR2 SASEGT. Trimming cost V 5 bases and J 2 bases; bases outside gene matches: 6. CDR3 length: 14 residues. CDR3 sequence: CASSPQGSAYEQYV. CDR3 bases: TGTGCCAGCAGTCCACAGGGGTCGGCCTACGAGCAGTACGTC.

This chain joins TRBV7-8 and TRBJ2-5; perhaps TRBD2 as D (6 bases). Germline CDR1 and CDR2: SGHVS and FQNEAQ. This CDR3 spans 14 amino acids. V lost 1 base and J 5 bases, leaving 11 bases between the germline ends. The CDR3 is CASSLDIGRETQYF. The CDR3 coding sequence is TGTGCCAGCAGCTTAGACATAGGGAGGGAGACCCAGTACTTC.

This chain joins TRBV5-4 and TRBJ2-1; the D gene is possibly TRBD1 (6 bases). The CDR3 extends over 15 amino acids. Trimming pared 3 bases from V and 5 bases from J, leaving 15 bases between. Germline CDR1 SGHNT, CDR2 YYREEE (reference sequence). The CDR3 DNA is TGTGCCAGCAGCTGGAACAGGGTTTTAGACAATGAGCAGTTCTTC. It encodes CASSWNRVLDNEQFF.

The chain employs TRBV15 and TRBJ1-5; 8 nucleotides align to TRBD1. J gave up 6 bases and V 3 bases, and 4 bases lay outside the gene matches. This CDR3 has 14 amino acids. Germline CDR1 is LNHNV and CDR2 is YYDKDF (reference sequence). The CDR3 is CATSRGQVGQPQHF. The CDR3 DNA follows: TGTGCCACCAGCAGGGGACAGGTTGGTCAGCCCCAGCATTTT.